This section outlines one T cell receptor (beta chain) sequence together with its context. The antigen this receptor binds is unknown. Base qualities are not at hand, and no much larger clone is one base apart. The sample is drawn from a study of blood T cell repertoires in COVID-19 (dated by TCRdb to the early 2020s). In terms of the full investigation: Collaborator samples came from the United States, Italy and Spain and covered acute and convalescent phases of COVID-19. Where available, HLA class I and class II types were taken from metadata supplied by the sample provider and were not determined by assay-based typing. The repertoires were made available in a free public database intended to serve as a resource for research on the immune response to SARS-CoV-2. Nearly every sample came with metadata listing a de-identified subject ID, COVID-19 status, age in years and sex. The dataset comprised deeply sampled blood TCRbeta repertoires from subjects exposed to, actively infected with, or recovered from COVID-19. The prospective study material was composed of cDNA or gDNA derived from T cells, B-cell-depleted T cells, or PBMCs. The samples were drawn from two sources: the first 160 participants of the ongoing ImmuneRACE study, and over 1,000 subjects contributed by 6 global collaborators. Overall study outcomes, separate from this receptor: The quantity of clinical and demographic metadata differed by source and by participant and was supplied without curation.

Collaborating institutions collected whole blood in K2EDTA tubes following their own protocols. For TCRbeta analysis, collaborators shipped samples in one of three forms: frozen whole blood, isolated PBMCs, or DNA extracted from either of those sample types. The immunoSEQ Assay, a bias-controlled multiplex PCR, was used to amplify TCRbeta CDR3 regions from genomic DNA. Processing in the source paper ran as follows. Nucleated cell counts per sample were estimated from amplification of reference gene primers within the assay. To quantify the absolute abundance of each unique TCRbeta CDR3 rearrangement, sequence reads were collapsed and filtered. Productive Simpson clonality was computed per sample as the square root of Simpson's diversity index over productive rearrangements. TCRdb's version of the immuneACCESS table is confined to in-frame rearrangements and falls short of the full clone set. An unresolved V gene accounts for under half of the shortfall where checked; the remainder is of unknown origin. From that table come the V and J calls and clone size; the DNA was used to work out D and trimming. The sample profile shows 30,000 to 35,000 clones; around 73% of them were found once. Jointly, the top ten make up 7.4% of the sample.

The CDR3 runs 14 amino acids, cysteine and phenylalanine included. Only the CDR3 DNA stays, 42 bases, in frame from base 1. Cut back by 4 bases and 5 bases, the V and J ends lie 15 bases apart. The germline V gene (reference sequence) specifies GTSNPN as CDR1 and SVGIG as CDR2. The chain joins TRBV30 to TRBJ1-3, with the D gene uncertain. Sequencing used peripheral blood. This TCR derives from a woman aged 60-75 years with acute or convalescent COVID-19. The nucleotide sequence reads TGTGCCTGGATGGGATCGGGGTACAGAAACACCATATATTTT. Its protein is CAWMGSGYRNTIYF.